This T cell receptor (beta chain) is from a study of cytomegalovirus exposure and HLA in healthy donors. Overall study findings and caveats: Fewer N-insertions (relative to the roughly 700-donor mean) were reportedly seen in an Asian-associated ancestry cluster in a later analysis.

The PCR used 60 Vbeta and 13 Jbeta primers. Sequencing used immunoSEQ multiplex PCR; TCRdb keeps in-frame clones, though not all of them. The table shows over 150,000 clones, with 70% to 85% occurring only once. This CDR3 is 14 amino acids long. CDR1 LGHNA and CDR2 YNFKEQ come from the germline V gene. The trim removed 1 base at V and 6 bases at J, leaving 1 base unmatched. As for this clone: Its antigen remains unidentified.

The receptor was derived from a young man in good health and CMV-seronegative. What was sequenced was PBMCs. This chain joins TRBV4-2 and TRBJ2-2; TRBD2 aligns across 8 bases. The CDR3 region is CASSQGGGPGELFF. For the CDR3, the DNA is TGTGCCAGCAGCCAAGGCGGGGGGCCCGGGGAGCTGTTTTTT.